The next 27 T cell receptor beta chains were all read from a single sample in a study of PD-1 blockade in classical Hodgkin lymphoma. The patients all showed relapse after autologous stem cell transplantation, while their brentuximab vedotin exposure varied. TCRdb's copy holds only in-frame clones and misses some; the assay was immunoSEQ multiplex PCR. In the table there are approximately 21,000 clones, approximately 69% of which are singletons. The specimen comprised peripheral blood mononuclear cells (PBMCs), sampled at baseline. Source of these receptors: a human donor with classical Hodgkin lymphoma.

This clone was observed a single time. For the CDR3, the DNA is TGTGCCAGTAGTATAACCGGGGGAGGGAACACCGGGGAGCTGTTTTTT. Translated: CASSITGGGNTGELFF. The V call is TRBV19, the J call TRBJ2-2; possible D gene TRBD2, 6 bases. The germline gives CDR1 LNHDA, CDR2 SQIVND (reference sequence). This CDR3 spans 16 amino acids. Trimming removed 2 bases at V and 1 base at J, with 11 bases between. Full variable domain (missing parts from reference TRBV19 and TRBJ2-2): DGGITQSPKYLFRKEGQNVTLSCEQNLNHDAMYWYRQDPGQGLRLIYYSQIVNDFQKGDIAEGYSVSREKKESFPLTVTSAQKNPTAFYLCASSITGGGNTGELFFGEGSRLTVL.

The V and J genes are TRBV18 and TRBJ2-7; no clear D. Germline CDR1 and CDR2: KGHSH and LQKENI. The ends were cut back, 3 bases at V and 2 bases at J, with 17 bases in the middle. This CDR3 is built from 16 residues. In nucleotides, the CDR3 is TGTGCCAGCTCACCGCAGGAAGTGGGCGGACCCTACGAGCAGTACTTC. Protein sequence: CASSPQEVGGPYEQYF.

The gene calls are TRBV21-1 and TRBJ2-7; TRBD1 is taken as the D call from the table, unchecked against the DNA. TRBV21-1 is described as a pseudogene. CDR3 length equals 17 residues. For the CDR3, the DNA is TGTGCCAGTAGCCCCGGGACAGATCGTTATCACGTCTACGAGCAGTACTTC. Protein sequence: CASSPGTDRYHVYEQYF.

This chain uses TRBV5-1 with TRBJ1-4; 7 bases are shared with TRBD1. Germline V gene sequence: CDR1 SGHRS, CDR2 YFSETQ. The CDR3 loop spans 14 amino acids. Trimming removed 5 bases from V and 5 bases from J; junction bases left unmatched: 6. This CDR3 reads CASSGDSLNEKLFF. The CDR3 DNA sequence: TGCGCCAGCAGTGGGGACAGCCTAAATGAAAAACTGTTTTTT.

The chain employs TRBV4-2 and TRBJ1-3; D is uncertain. Trimming took 0 bases from V and 4 from J, leaving 10 bases between them. From germline, CDR1 is LGHNA and CDR2 YNFKEQ. The CDR3 covers 15 residues. CDR3 protein: CASSQDRSAGNTIYF. CDR3 DNA sequence: TGTGCCAGCAGCCAAGATAGATCGGCGGGAAACACCATATATTTT.

This clone has a single count. The chain recombines TRBV28 with TRBJ1-3; 7 bases are shared with TRBD1. V trimming: 6 bases; J trimming: 2 bases; junction bases outside the gene matches: 4. The germline gives CDR1 MDHEN, CDR2 SYDVKM. This CDR3 region has 14 residues. The CDR3 DNA is TGTGCCAGCAGCACCGGACAGGCTGGAAACACCATATATTTT. It specifies CASSTGQAGNTIYF.

The V gene is TRBV4-1, the J gene TRBJ1-5, with 8 bases lining up with TRBD1. From germline, CDR1 is MGHRA and CDR2 YSYEKL. Trimming removed 4 bases from V and 0 bases from J; junction bases left unmatched: 14. This CDR3 is 19 amino acids long. The CDR3 protein is CASSPGGNRGGYSNQPQHF. CDR3 nucleotides: TGCGCCAGCAGCCCAGGGGGCAACAGAGGGGGTTATAGCAATCAGCCCCAGCATTTT.

The chain recombines TRBV14 with TRBJ1-1; D is perhaps TRBD1 (6 bases). CDR1 and CDR2 from the germline V gene are SGHDN and FVKESK. The CDR3 extends over 14 amino acids. The V end was cut by 8 bases, the J end by 7 bases, with 20 bases between. In DNA, the CDR3 is TGTGCCAGCCGAAGGGGGGACGGCGTCCTTGAAGCTTTCTTT. Translating gives CASRRGDGVLEAFF.

CDR3: CAWSVPAGGGTDTQYF. For the CDR3, the DNA is TGTGCCTGGAGTGTACCCGCAGGGGGAGGCACAGATACGCAGTATTTT. The V and J genes are TRBV30 and TRBJ2-3; 7 bases fit TRBD1. The CDR3 runs to 16 residues. Trimming cost V 0 bases and J 1 base; bases outside gene matches: 7. CDR1 is GTSNPN and CDR2 is SVGIG in the germline V gene (reference sequence).

Only a few counts were recorded for this clone. The same CDR3 can be traced to other DNA sequences in this sample. The chain is built from TRBV6-5 and TRBJ1-5, with D perhaps matching TRBD1 (5 bases). Germline CDR1 MNHEY, CDR2 SVGAGI. The CDR3 runs 12 residues. V lost 2 bases and J 10 bases, leaving 9 bases between the germline ends. Written as DNA, the CDR3 is TGTGCCAGCAGTTACGGCGGGGGACCCCAGCATTTT. It translates to CASSYGGGPQHF.

This clone was seen only once. The same CDR3 also results from other DNA sequences found in this sample. The chain uses TRBV10-1 and TRBJ2-5; TRBD2 matches at 9 bases. The germline V gene encodes CDR1 WNHNN and CDR2 SYGVQD (reference sequence). The CDR3 is 15 amino acids. Trimming removed 2 bases from V and 1 base from J; junction bases left unmatched: 2. Written as DNA, the CDR3 is TGCGCCAGCAGTGAGAGCGGGGGGTTCCAAGAGACCCAGTACTTC. It codes for CASSESGGFQETQYF.

The chain carries TRBV5-1 and TRBJ2-5, with D unresolved. The DNA end lines up better with TRBJ2-7; the J call may be wrong. Germline CDR1 and CDR2: SGHRS and YFSETQ. This CDR3 comprises 14 residues. The CDR3 reads CASSPSERRYEQYF. CDR3 DNA: TGCGCCAGCAGCCCAAGCGAAAGACGATACGAGCAGTACTTC.

This clone was found once. The genes are TRBV5-4 and TRBJ2-3, with D uncertain. V was pared by 4 bases and J by 3 bases, with 21 bases between. Germline-derived CDR1 and CDR2 are SGHNT and YYREEE (reference sequence). The CDR3 has 17 amino acids. CDR3 in DNA: TGTGCCAGCAGCCAATATAAAGGGTACGAGATGACAGATACGCAGTATTTT. Translating it yields CASSQYKGYEMTDTQYF.

V is TRBV4-3 and J is TRBJ2-7, with D perhaps matching TRBD2 (6 bases). The germline V gene has CDR1 LGHNA and CDR2 YSLEER. V was trimmed by 0 bases and J by 2 bases, leaving 11 bases between them. The CDR3 has 15 residues. CDR3 loop: CASSQDPGETYEQYF. CDR3 in DNA: TGCGCCAGCAGCCAAGATCCGGGGGAGACCTACGAGCAGTACTTC.

The J gene is TRBJ1-1, the V gene TRBV28; 10 bases match TRBD1. J was trimmed by 4 bases and V by 7 bases; bases with no gene match: 12. This CDR3 contains 16 residues. Germline CDR1 and CDR2: MDHEN and SYDVKM. In DNA form, the CDR3 reads TGTGCCAGCACCCCGCCGGGACAGGGGCAAGGCACTGAAGCTTTCTTT. It yields the protein CASTPPGQGQGTEAFF.

The chain uses TRBV7-2 and TRBJ1-2; D gene unclear. Germline V lookup: CDR1 SGHTA, CDR2 FQGNSA. V lost 3 bases and J 5 bases, leaving 4 bases between the germline ends. This CDR3 is 11 amino acids long. CDR3 sequence (DNA): TGTGCCAGCAGCTTCCTTTATGGCTACACCTTC. This codes for CASSFLYGYTF.

The V call is TRBV12-5, the J call TRBJ2-2; TRBD2 matches at 7 bases. The germline gives CDR1 LGHNT, CDR2 FRNRAP. The CDR3 is 14 residues long. With V trimmed by 8 bases and J by 6 bases, 9 bases remained unmatched. CDR3 residues: CASRSGREAGELFF. CDR3 in DNA: TGTGCTAGTCGGTCTGGGAGGGAAGCCGGGGAGCTGTTTTTT.

CDR3 in amino acids: CASSSQRGSEKLFF. CDR3 sequence (DNA): TGTGCCAGCAGTTCCCAAAGGGGGAGTGAAAAACTGTTTTTT. This chain connects TRBV28 to TRBJ1-4; a possible D gene is TRBD1 (6 bases). In germline, CDR1 is MDHEN, CDR2 SYDVKM. V lost 4 bases, J lost 7 bases, and 13 bases lay in between. CDR3 length: 14 amino acids.

The chain couples TRBV7-2 to TRBJ1-2, with D tentatively TRBD1 (6 bases). V lost 4 bases and J lost 6, with 12 bases in between. The CDR3 is made up of 13 amino acids. Germline CDR1 is SGHTA and CDR2 is FQGNSA. The CDR3 coding sequence is TGTGCCAGCAGCTCCCCGGGGGCGCATGGCTACACCTTC. Translating gives CASSSPGAHGYTF.

This chain links TRBV7-2 with TRBJ1-2; possibly TRBD1 for D (5 bases). Trimming removed 1 base from V and 5 bases from J, with 11 bases in between. The CDR3 extends over 14 amino acids. Germline V CDR1 and CDR2: SGHTA, FQGNSA. CDR3 residues: CASSLGGPQYGYTF. As DNA, the CDR3 is TGTGCCAGCAGCTTAGGGGGCCCCCAGTATGGCTACACCTTC. The variable domain in full, completed from reference TRBV7-2 and TRBJ1-2, reads GAGVSQSPSNKVTEKGKDVELRCDPISGHTALYWYRQSLGQGLEFLIYFQGNSAPDKSGLPSDRFSAERTGGSVSTLTIQRTQQEDSAVYLCASSLGGPQYGYTFGSGTRLTVV.

The count of this clone is one. The chain is built from TRBV6-4 and TRBJ2-7; 7 positions match TRBD1. The J segment lost 1 base and the V segment lost 6 bases, leaving 12 bases of the junction unmatched. The CDR3 runs 16 residues. Germline assignment: CDR1 MRHNA and CDR2 SNTAGT. CDR3 nucleotides: TGTGCCAGCAGACATTTGACAGGGAATCTTTCCTACGAGCAGTACTTC. It encodes CASRHLTGNLSYEQYF.

V usage is TRBV7-8 and J usage is TRBJ1-5, with 7 bases aligning to TRBD1. J was trimmed by 4 bases and V by 5 bases; bases with no gene match: 5. The CDR3 loop spans 14 amino acids. The germline CDR1 and CDR2 sequences are SGHVS and FQNEAQ. CDR3 coding DNA: TGTGCCAGCAGCCTGGCGACAGGGAATCAGCCCCAGCATTTT. Protein product: CASSLATGNQPQHF.

The V and J genes are TRBV2 and TRBJ1-5; D might be TRBD1 (5 bases). V dropped 4 bases and J dropped 4 bases, with 14 bases sitting between them. This CDR3 is built from 15 residues. The V gene's germline CDR1 is SNHLY and CDR2 FYNNEI. Here the CDR3 reads CASSATTGKNQPQHF. CDR3 DNA sequence: TGTGCCAGCAGTGCCACCACAGGAAAGAATCAGCCCCAGCATTTT.

The rearrangement links TRBV7-7 to TRBJ2-5, with 8 bases lining up with TRBD1. V lost 1 base to trimming and J lost 5 bases; unmatched junction nucleotides: 9. There are 16 residues in the CDR3. CDR1 and CDR2 (germline): SSHAT, FNYEAQ (reference sequence). In DNA, the CDR3 is TGTGCCAGCAGCTTAGTAGGGCCAGGGGGCCGTGAGACCCAGTACTTC. This encodes CASSLVGPGGRETQYF.

This clone was seen a single time. V and J are TRBV12-5 and TRBJ2-7; D gene unclear. Looked up from germline, CDR1 is LGHNT and CDR2 is FRNRAP. V lost 0 bases and J 3 bases, leaving 6 bases between the germline ends. This CDR3 has 13 amino acids. The CDR3 DNA follows: TGTGCTAGTGGTTTGGTAGGGAACTACGAGCAGTACTTC. Protein sequence: CASGLVGNYEQYF. Complete variable domain (other parts from reference TRBV12-5 and TRBJ2-7): DARVTQTPRHKVTEMGQEVTMRCQPILGHNTVFWYRQTMMQGLELLAYFRNRAPLDDSGMPKDRFSAEMPDATLATLKIQPSEPRDSAVYFCASGLVGNYEQYFGPGTRLTVT.

V gene TRBV5-4 combines with J gene TRBJ2-5; 15 positions agree with TRBD2. After removal of 0 bases from V and 6 bases from J, the junction contained 3 bases not matched to a gene. The CDR3 covers 16 residues. Germline CDR1 and CDR2: SGHNT and YYREEE (reference sequence). The CDR3, as DNA: TGTGCCAGCAGCTTGGGGACTAGCGGGGGGGCGAAGACCCAGTACTTC. This gives the protein CASSLGTSGGAKTQYF. The full variable domain, with the rest looked up from reference TRBV5-4 and TRBJ2-5, is ETGVTQSPTHLIKTRGQQVTLRCSSQSGHNTVSWYQQALGQGPQFIFQYYREEENGRGNFPPRFSGLQFPNYSSELNVNALELDDSALYLCASSLGTSGGAKTQYFGPGTRLLVL.

V and J are TRBV2 and TRBJ1-2; unclear D gene. With 7 bases removed from V and 0 bases from J, the gap between germline ends came to 9 bases. The CDR3 totals 13 residues. Germline V gives CDR1 SNHLY, CDR2 FYNNEI. In DNA, the CDR3 is TGTGCCAGCACCAGGTCAGCTAACTATGGCTACACCTTC. Its protein product is CASTRSANYGYTF.